This T cell receptor beta chain was sequenced for a study of cytomegalovirus exposure and HLA in healthy donors. Study observations and caveats: Indistinguishable V segments such as TRBV6-2 and TRBV6-3 were excluded. As confirmed in vitro, a few CMV-associated chains were specific for CMV antigens.

Only a few counts were recorded for this clone. The target antigen is unknown. This PCR relied on a set of 60 Vbeta primers and 13 Jbeta primers. In the original workflow: Around 83 million unique TCR beta chains, roughly 11 million shared, were counted in a later analysis. Profiling relied on immunoSEQ multiplex PCR, and the TCRdb table lists in-frame clones only, not all of them. V and J calls and clone size come straight from that table; D and trimming were deduced from the DNA. The sample shows under 200,000 clones, more than 65% of them seen only once. Germline V gene lookup returns CDR1 SGHRS and CDR2 YFSETQ. The CDR3 sequence is 18 residues long. Trimming left V 4 bases short and J 0 bases short, with 20 bases between.

The chain recombines TRBV5-1 with TRBJ2-1, with D possibly TRBD2 on 7 matching bases. The sequence was collected from a woman aged 45 to 65 in good health and CMV-seronegative. Sequenced sample: PBMCs. CDR3 nucleotide sequence: TGCGCCAGCAGCCAGAGGGGGGGTTCTGGAAGCTCCTACAATGAGCAGTTCTTC. As protein: CASSQRGGSGSSYNEQFF.